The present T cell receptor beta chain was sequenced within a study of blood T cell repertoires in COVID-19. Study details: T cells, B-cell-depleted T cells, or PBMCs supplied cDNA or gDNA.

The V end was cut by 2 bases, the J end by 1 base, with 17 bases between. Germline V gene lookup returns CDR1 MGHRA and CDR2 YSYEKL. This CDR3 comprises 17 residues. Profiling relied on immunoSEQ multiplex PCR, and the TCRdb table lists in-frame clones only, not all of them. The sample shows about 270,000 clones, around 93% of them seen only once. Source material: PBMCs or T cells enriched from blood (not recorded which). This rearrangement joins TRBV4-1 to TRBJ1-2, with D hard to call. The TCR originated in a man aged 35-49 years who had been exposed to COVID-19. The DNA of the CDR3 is TGCGCCAGCAGCCAACCCCGAGATGCCGGGATTAACTATGGCTACACCTTC. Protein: CASSQPRDAGINYGYTF.